This T cell receptor (beta chain) appears in the sequencing data of a study of HIV-infected patients and healthy controls. Reverse transcription used 450 to 650 ng RNA and constant-region primers for alpha and beta. Each of the alpha and beta chains got its own library through chain-specific third strand synthesis with indices. A single record per CDR3 protein comes from TCRdb applying MiXCR to the 5' RACE reads. The sample has tens of thousands of distinct CDR3 sequences, 8% to 10% seen once; the top ten hold approximately 4.2%. This clonotype appeared many times. Whole blood was used without fractionation, so all unsorted peripheral T cells were included. The germline V gene has CDR1 KGHDR and CDR2 SFDVKD. The CDR3 has 15 residues. The V end lost 7 bases, the J end lost 4 bases, and 15 bases lay between the germline ends.

This receptor was obtained from an adult in good health. The chain has TRBV24-1 and TRBJ2-2; D tentatively fits TRBD1 or TRBD2 (5 bases each). The sample taken for sequencing was blood. The CDR3 sequence: CATRSGLQGTGELFF. Here the CDR3 DNA reads TGTGCCACCAGGAGCGGCCTGCAGGGCACCGGGGAGCTGTTTTTT.